This entry lists 24 T cell receptor beta chains sequenced from one sample in a study of shared clonotypes between healthy human individuals. Here immunoSEQ multiplex PCR was the method, and the copy in TCRdb shows in-frame clones only, minus some. Among a few hundred thousand clones listed, about 80% were seen once. The source material was PBMCs. These receptors originate from a woman aged 40 to 50 in good health. Some clones in this sample may be carry-over from other donors' samples.

This clone was seen a handful of times. V and J are TRBV7-2 and TRBJ2-1; 8 bases line up with TRBD1. CDR3 size: 16 residues. In germline, CDR1 is SGHTA, CDR2 FQGNSA. The ends lost 2 bases at V and 3 bases at J; junction bases unmatched: 6. CDR3 loop: CASSLSGTGNYNEQFF. CDR3 DNA sequence: TGTGCCAGCAGCTTATCCGGGACAGGAAACTACAATGAGCAGTTCTTC.

The CDR3 coding sequence is TGTGCCAGCAGCTTCACCACAACTAATGAAAAACTGTTTTTT. Protein sequence: CASSFTTTNEKLFF. The chain links TRBV11-2 to TRBJ1-4; D call uncertain. V was shortened by 3 bases and J by 0 bases, with 5 bases between the two germline ends. This CDR3 spans 14 amino acids. The germline CDR1 and CDR2 sequences are SGHAT and FQNNGV.

Only one count was recorded for this clone. This chain links TRBV15 with TRBJ1-3; 7 bases fit TRBD1. The CDR3 has 17 amino acids. Losses at the gene ends were 3 bases for V and 9 bases for J; bases not matched to a gene: 17. The germline V gene has CDR1 LNHNV and CDR2 YYDKDF (reference sequence). CDR3 DNA sequence: TGTGCCACCAGCAGGGCAGCCTGGGACAGCTTGGAAGGCACCATATATTTT. Residues: CATSRAAWDSLEGTIYF. The full variable domain, its missing parts supplied by reference TRBV15 and TRBJ1-3, is DAMVIQNPRYQVTQFGKPVTLSCSQTLNHNVMYWYQQKSSQAPKLLFHYYDKDFNNEADTPDNFQSRRPNTSFCFLDIRSPGLGDTAMYLCATSRAAWDSLEGTIYFGEGSWLTVV.

The V and J genes are TRBV7-9 and TRBJ1-3, with D possibly matching TRBD1 (6 bases). The CDR3 has 15 amino acids. Germline V gene sequence: CDR1 SEHNR, CDR2 FQNEAQ (reference sequence). The V gene lost 1 base and the J gene lost 3 bases, with 10 bases spanning the gap. The CDR3 protein is CASSLDQGLGNTIYF. The CDR3 DNA is TGTGCCAGCAGCTTAGATCAGGGGCTTGGAAACACCATATATTTT.

V gene TRBV5-1 combines with J gene TRBJ2-7; D not certain. With 0 bases removed from V and 2 bases from J, the gap between germline ends came to 15 bases. The germline V gene encodes CDR1 SGHRS and CDR2 YFSETQ. The CDR3 length is 16 residues. This CDR3 is CASSLVGQTLAYEQYF. CDR3 in DNA: TGCGCCAGCAGCTTGGTAGGGCAGACCCTTGCCTACGAGCAGTACTTC. The variable domain in full, with the rest retrieved from reference TRBV5-1 and TRBJ2-7, is KAGVTQTPRYLIKTRGQQVTLSCSPISGHRSVSWYQQTPGQGLQFLFEYFSETQRNKGNFPGRFSGRQFSNSRSEMNVSTLELGDSALYLCASSLVGQTLAYEQYFGPGTRLTVT.

The chain links TRBV19 to TRBJ1-1, with D perhaps TRBD1 (5 bases). The germline gives CDR1 LNHDA, CDR2 SQIVND (reference sequence). Trimming left V 9 bases short and J 0 bases short, with 14 bases between. This CDR3 comprises 14 residues. CDR3 sequence: CASRDRTMNTEAFF. The CDR3 bases are TGTGCCAGCCGAGACAGAACCATGAACACTGAAGCTTTCTTT.

This chain connects TRBV28 to TRBJ1-4; D gene ambiguous. V was pared by 1 base and J by 7 bases, with 16 bases between. The germline CDR1 and CDR2 sequences are MDHEN and SYDVKM. CDR3 size: 16 residues. Written as DNA, the CDR3 is TGTGCCAGCAGTTTATTAACTCGCTCCCCCGGTGAAAAACTGTTTTTT. Its protein is CASSLLTRSPGEKLFF.

The CDR3 DNA follows: TGTGCCAGCATGAGGGGCACAGATACGCAGTATTTT. Residues: CASMRGTDTQYF. V is TRBV7-9 and J is TRBJ2-3, with a tentative D call TRBD2 (5 bases). Germline lookup yields CDR1 SEHNR and CDR2 FQNEAQ (reference sequence). V lost 7 bases and J lost 1, with 6 bases in between. CDR3 size: 12 residues.

The rearrangement links TRBV7-3 to TRBJ2-2; 8 nucleotides match TRBD1. Trimming at V came to 5 bases and at J to 3 bases, leaving 2 bases not matched to a gene. CDR3 length: 14 residues. CDR1 is SGHTA and CDR2 is FQGTGA in the germline V gene. CDR3 coding DNA: TGTGCCAGCAGCCTGACAGGGGACACCGGGGAGCTGTTTTTT. Residues: CASSLTGDTGELFF.

As regards this clone: No conserved phenylalanine or tryptophan ends this CDR3, so it is likely a read error. V usage is TRBV6-6 and J usage is TRBJ1-2; 9 bases match TRBD1. V shed 4 bases and J 7 bases; nucleotides not matched to a gene: 10. CDR1 MNHNY and CDR2 SVGAGI come from the germline V gene (reference sequence). CDR3 length: 15 amino acids. CDR3 residues: CASSSPGTGLFGYTL. The CDR3, as DNA: TGTGCCAGCAGTTCCCCCGGGACAGGGTTGTTTGGCTACACCCTC.

This clone was counted a few times. V gene TRBV21-1 combines with J gene TRBJ2-7; no check of the table's D call, TRBD1, against the DNA was made. TRBV21-1 is an annotated pseudogene. This CDR3 spans 15 amino acids. The CDR3 here is CASSKGGFRAYEQYF. CDR3 coding DNA: TGTGCCAGCAGCAAAGGTGGTTTCAGGGCCTACGAGCAGTACTTC.

The rearrangement uses TRBV4-1 and TRBJ2-3; 9 bases map to TRBD2. Germline CDR1 reads MGHRA; CDR2 reads YSYEKL. This CDR3 has 16 residues. V shed 3 bases and J 3 bases; nucleotides not matched to a gene: 7. The chain's CDR3 is CASSHPAGLATDTQYF. As DNA, the CDR3 is TGCGCCAGCAGCCACCCCGCGGGACTAGCAACAGATACGCAGTATTTT.

CDR3 DNA sequence: TGCGCCAGCAGCTTCACCTCTAGCGGCCTGGGGGTGTTTTTT. Protein sequence: CASSFTSSGLGVFF. This chain connects TRBV5-1 to TRBJ2-2, with 7 bases matching TRBD2. In germline, CDR1 is SGHRS, CDR2 YFSETQ. V was pared by 2 bases and J by 15 bases, with 13 bases of the junction left unmatched. The CDR3 loop spans 14 amino acids. Looking up the rest from reference TRBV5-1 and TRBJ2-2 gives the full variable domain: KAGVTQTPRYLIKTRGQQVTLSCSPISGHRSVSWYQQTPGQGLQFLFEYFSETQRNKGNFPGRFSGRQFSNSRSEMNVSTLELGDSALYLCASSFTSSGLGVFFGEGSRLTVL.

The rearrangement joins TRBV27 to TRBJ2-7; D remains ambiguous. CDR3 length equals 14 residues. The germline V gene encodes CDR1 MNHEY and CDR2 SMNVEV (reference sequence). V lost 5 bases to trimming and J lost 4 bases, with 15 bases between them. This chain's CDR3 is CASSLSQRGYEQYF. The CDR3 DNA is TGTGCCAGCAGTCTCTCCCAACGAGGATACGAGCAGTACTTC.

The sample holds a few counts of this clone. CDR3 protein: CASHGSSYEQYF. In nucleotides, the CDR3 is TGCGCCAGCCACGGGAGCTCCTACGAGCAGTACTTC. The chain couples TRBV10-2 to TRBJ2-5; TRBD2 is a possible D gene (6 bases). TRBJ2-7 explains the end of the DNA better; the J call may be wrong. The V gene's germline CDR1 is WSHSY and CDR2 SAAADI. The length of the CDR3 is 12 residues.

This chain links TRBV21-1 with TRBJ2-3; the table gives TRBD2 as D, unverified against the DNA. TRBV21-1 represents a pseudogene. The CDR3 contains 15 residues. The CDR3 region is CASSSTDTSTDTQYF. The DNA of the CDR3 is TGTGCCAGCAGCTCGACTGATACTAGCACAGATACGCAGTATTTT.

CDR3 protein: CASSAPGLYHEQFF. CDR3 coding DNA: TGTGCCAGCAGTGCACCCGGGTTGTACCATGAGCAGTTCTTC. The J gene is TRBJ2-1, the V gene TRBV25-1, with D unresolved. V shed 4 bases and J shed 8 bases, with 15 bases lying between them. The CDR3 consists of 14 residues. CDR1 and CDR2 (germline): MGHDK, SYGVNS.

V and J are TRBV2 and TRBJ2-5, with 11 bases matching TRBD1. The CDR3 is 16 residues long. Per the germline V gene, CDR1 is SNHLY and CDR2 is FYNNEI. J lost 6 bases, V lost 3 bases, and 9 bases had no gene match. The CDR3 region has the DNA TGTGCCAGCAGTGATCCCTCACGGGACAGGGGGAAGACCCAGTACTTC. Its protein product is CASSDPSRDRGKTQYF.

This clone was seen only once. This chain links TRBV7-6 with TRBJ2-5; 8 nucleotides match TRBD2. After removal of 1 base from V and 2 bases from J, the junction contained 3 bases not matched to a gene. Germline-derived CDR1 and CDR2 are SGHVS and FNYEAQ. The CDR3 consists of 15 residues. CDR3 nucleotide sequence: TGTGCCAGCAGCTTAGGAGGGACTAGACAAGAGACCCAGTACTTC. Encoded protein: CASSLGGTRQETQYF. Together with reference TRBV7-6 and TRBJ2-5, the CDR3 gives the full variable domain: GAGVSQSPRYKVTKRGQDVALRCDPISGHVSLYWYRQALGQGPEFLTYFNYEAQQDKSGLPNDRFSAERPEGSISTLTIQRTEQRDSAMYRCASSLGGTRQETQYFGPGTRLLVL.

The V and J genes are TRBV11-3 and TRBJ2-1; tentative D call: TRBD1 (7 bases). V lost 1 base and J 13 bases, leaving 11 bases between the germline ends. Per germline, CDR1 SGHNT and CDR2 YENEEA. The CDR3 spans 12 residues. The chain's CDR3 is CASSLAGGGQFF. DNA for the CDR3: TGTGCCAGCAGCTTAGCAGGGGGAGGCCAGTTCTTC.

As for this clone: Additional DNA sequences in this sample encode the identical CDR3. The chain recombines TRBV6-4 with TRBJ2-2; no clear D gene. V dropped 0 bases and J dropped 3 bases, with 8 bases sitting between them. CDR1 MRHNA and CDR2 SNTAGT come from the germline V gene. This CDR3 comprises 15 residues. CDR3 coding DNA: TGTGCCAGCAGTGACTCCTCGGGTCACACCGGGGAGCTGTTTTTT. This encodes CASSDSSGHTGELFF.

The chain joins TRBV5-4 to TRBJ2-7; 8 bases agree with TRBD1. The CDR3 runs to 15 residues. CDR1 and CDR2 (germline): SGHNT, YYREEE (reference sequence). V lost 4 bases, J lost 2 bases, and 8 bases stayed unmatched. CDR3 loop: CASSPAVQGAYEQYF. For the CDR3, the DNA is TGTGCCAGCAGCCCAGCTGTACAGGGGGCCTACGAGCAGTACTTC.

The chain carries TRBV30 and TRBJ2-7, with 9 bases identical to TRBD1. After removal of 3 bases from V and 3 bases from J, the junction contained 6 bases not matched to a gene. This CDR3 has 14 amino acids. CDR1 is GTSNPN, CDR2 SVGIG, per germline (reference sequence). The CDR3 is CAWRTGTGFYEQYF. The CDR3 nucleotides read TGTGCCTGGAGAACCGGGACAGGGTTCTACGAGCAGTACTTC.

There are a few counts of this clone. The chain couples TRBV5-8 to TRBJ2-3; TRBD1 agrees at 8 bases. This CDR3 has 16 residues. The ends lost 2 bases at V and 9 bases at J; junction bases unmatched: 14. The germline V gene has CDR1 SGHTS and CDR2 YDEGEE. The CDR3: CASSFTQPYRTGTQYF. CDR3 DNA sequence: TGTGCCAGCAGCTTTACCCAGCCGTATCGGACAGGGACGCAGTATTTT.